These T cell receptor beta chains were read from a single sample in a study of early T cells in non-severe SARS-CoV-2 infection. TCRdb reprocessed the 5' RACE reads via MiXCR and lists one record per CDR3 protein. This table has tens of thousands of distinct CDR3 sequences, under 7.5% appearing once. The specimen was whole blood. The receptors originated from an adult who was a healthcare worker with PCR-confirmed SARS-CoV-2 infection or an uninfected control (not recorded which). CDR3s include the opening cysteine and the closing phenylalanine or tryptophan. D genes are given only for firm matches. Size is omitted from some rows. Given values are once, few, many or a class for expanded clones.

D: -; J: TRBJ1-5; V: TRBV18; size: -; DNA: TGTGCCAGCTCACCAGAGGGGGTGAGCAATCAGCCCCAGCATTTT; CDR3: CASSPEGVSNQPQHF
D: TRBD1; J: TRBJ2-7; V: TRBV6-2/TRBV6-3; size: few; DNA: TGTGCCAGCAGCTCGACAGGGGGCGATTCCTTTTCCTACGAGCAGTACTTC; CDR3: CASSSTGGDSFSYEQYF
D: -; J: TRBJ1-1; V: TRBV10-2; size: many; DNA: TGCGCCAGCAGCCAGCAACTGATCACTGAAGCTTTCTTT; CDR3: CASSQQLITEAFF
D: -; J: TRBJ2-3; V: TRBV7-2; size: -; DNA: TGTGCCAGCAGCTCCAGACCCTTTGATACGCAGTATTTT; CDR3: CASSSRPFDTQYF
D: -; J: TRBJ1-4; V: TRBV3-1; size: -; DNA: TGTGCCAGCAGCCATAGAGATGGAGGTGAAAAACTGTTTTTT; CDR3: CASSHRDGGEKLFF
D: -; J: TRBJ1-2; V: TRBV6-6; size: many; DNA: TGTGCCAGCAGTTACACCTATGGCTACACCTTC; CDR3: CASSYTYGYTF
D: -; J: TRBJ2-5; V: TRBV29-1; size: -; DNA: TGCAGCGCAGGACGGGCGGGCGGTGACCAAGAGACCCAGTACTTC; CDR3: CSAGRAGGDQETQYF
D: TRBD1; J: TRBJ2-1; V: TRBV12-3/TRBV12-4; size: many; DNA: TGTGCCAGCACCCTCTCCGGACAGGGGCTCAATGAGCAGTTCTTC; CDR3: CASTLSGQGLNEQFF
D: TRBD1; J: TRBJ2-7; V: TRBV27; size: few; DNA: TGTGCCAGCAGTTTATCTGTCTCACGGGGACAGACCTACGAGCAGTACTTC; CDR3: CASSLSVSRGQTYEQYF
D: -; J: TRBJ1-2; V: TRBV6-9; size: many; DNA: TGTGCCAGCAGTTATTTTAGGGGGGATGGCTACACCTTC; CDR3: CASSYFRGDGYTF
D: -; J: TRBJ2-1; V: TRBV6-5; size: many; DNA: TGTGCCAGCAGACTAGTTTTTACGAGCTCCTACAATGAGCAGTTCTTC; CDR3: CASRLVFTSSYNEQFF
D: TRBD1; J: TRBJ2-3; V: TRBV7-9; size: -; DNA: TGTGCCAGCAGCTCCACTCCCAACAGGGGTGCGAAGGATACGCAGTATTTT; CDR3: CASSSTPNRGAKDTQYF
D: -; J: TRBJ2-7; V: TRBV19; size: many; DNA: TGTGCCACCGGGGGTCTGGGGAGCGAGCAGTACTTC; CDR3: CATGGLGSEQYF
D: TRBD1; J: TRBJ1-2; V: TRBV7-9; size: -; DNA: TGTGCCGGGGGGACAGGGGAGCTCTATGGCTACACCTTC; CDR3: CAGGTGELYGYTF
D: TRBD1; J: TRBJ2-3; V: TRBV3-1; size: few; DNA: TGTGCCAGCAGCCCAGACAGGGGGCAGGTAGCAGATACGCAGTATTTT; CDR3: CASSPDRGQVADTQYF
D: -; J: TRBJ2-7; V: TRBV3-1; size: many; DNA: TGTGCCAGCGGACAGATCTACGAGCAGTACTTC; CDR3: CASGQIYEQYF
D: -; J: TRBJ2-5; V: TRBV7-2; size: many; DNA: TGTGCCAGCAGAACCAGTGTTATTCAGCCACCCGAGACCCAGTACTTC; CDR3: CASRTSVIQPPETQYF
D: TRBD1; J: TRBJ2-7; V: TRBV6-5; size: many; DNA: TGTGCCAGCAGAAGGGACAGGGTTCACGAGCAGTACTTC; CDR3: CASRRDRVHEQYF
D: TRBD2; J: TRBJ2-3; V: TRBV7-8; size: many; DNA: TGTGCCAGCAGCGGTGAAGCTGTTGTGGGCCTAGCGGGGGCTCAGAATACGCAGTATTTT; CDR3: CASSGEAVVGLAGAQNTQYF
D: -; J: TRBJ2-3; V: TRBV29-1; size: many; DNA: TGCAGCGTTGGTTCGGCGACTAGCACAGATACGCAGTATTTT; CDR3: CSVGSATSTDTQYF
D: -; J: TRBJ2-1; V: TRBV11-2; size: many; DNA: TGTGCCAGCAGCTTAGCCAGGAGCCCATACAATGAGCAGTTCTTC; CDR3: CASSLARSPYNEQFF
D: TRBD1; J: TRBJ2-5; V: TRBV20-1; size: many; DNA: TGCAGTGCTCAGAGACACAGGGGCGGAGAGACCCAGTACTTC; CDR3: CSAQRHRGGETQYF
D: -; J: TRBJ1-5; V: TRBV5-5; size: many; DNA: TGTGCCAGCAGCTTGTATGTTGGTGGCAGCAATCAGCCCCAGCATTTT; CDR3: CASSLYVGGSNQPQHF
D: -; J: TRBJ1-1; V: TRBV6-2/TRBV6-3; size: few; DNA: TGTGCCAGCAGTTACATAGCGAACACTGAAGCTTTCTTT; CDR3: CASSYIANTEAFF
D: -; J: TRBJ2-1; V: TRBV20-1; size: many; DNA: TGCAGTGCTCCCCTGAGCTCCTACAATGAGCAGTTCTTC; CDR3: CSAPLSSYNEQFF
D: -; J: TRBJ2-7; V: TRBV2; size: many; DNA: TGTGCCAGCAGTGGGGTATACGAGCAGTACTTC; CDR3: CASSGVYEQYF